This record covers a single T cell receptor beta chain. Which antigen it targets is not known. There are no base qualities to consult, and no much larger clone falls within one base. This sample stems from a study of CD8 T cells in Susac syndrome (dated by TCRdb to 2018 to 2020). With respect to the entire study: Whether CD8+ T cell activation and differentiation in Susac syndrome was antigen driven was tested using repertoire sequencing. Clonality of the CD8+ T cell repertoire was compared between around 13 healthy donors, 14 Susac syndrome patients and roughly 15 multiple sclerosis patients.

High-throughput TCR beta sequencing profiled peripheral blood CD8+ and CD4+ T cells from healthy donors, Susac syndrome patients and multiple sclerosis patients. The multiple sclerosis controls were treatment-naive patients whose relapsing-remitting disease, either stable or active, fulfilled the revised McDonald criteria. Bulk CD8+ and CD4+ T cells were purified by magnetic negative isolation, whereas CD8+ TEMRA cells were enriched by FACS. Blood was collected in EDTA tubes and processed within 24 hours, with PBMCs isolated through density gradient centrifugation. PBMCs intended for TCR sequencing were cryopreserved in liquid nitrogen and thawed later in a water bath at 37 degrees C. Purity of sorted or isolated CD4+, CD8+ and CD8+ TEMRA cells was at least 90%. RNA was extracted using the RNeasy kit, and about 0.5 to 1 ug of the RNA was reverse transcribed with random hexamers. The immunoSEQ multiplex PCR assay, which covers 54 Vbeta and 13 Jbeta segments, was used to amplify TCR beta CDR3 regions. PCR amplification bias was corrected using a synthetic template baseline for primer optimization and computational correction. The paper's data handling went like this. Only productive sequences were kept, with reads annotated to V, D and J genes according to IMGT and analyzed in immunoSEQ Analyzer. To calculate clonality, Shannon entropy was normalized by log2 of the number of productive unique sequences and then subtracted from one. For each patient and control, public and private clones were evaluated within the 100 most prevalent clones. A clone was defined as Susac-specific if it was absent from the healthy and MS cohorts, from over 1,000 published viral clones and from other ImmuneACCESS disease sequences. The raw public reads went through TCRdb reprocessing: fastp at Q25, MiXCR clone calling, in-frame beta chains kept. Each entry is one CDR3 protein sequence, shown with its most common DNA and genes. The authors' filters were not applied to this entry. In this sample the table shows 100,000 to 150,000 distinct CDR3 sequences, roughly 76% of which occur a single time. The top ten constitute around 0.49% of the sample.

V loses 1 base, J loses 0 bases, and the germline ends lie 9 bases apart. The CDR3, cysteine through phenylalanine, is 15 amino acids long. Of the read, only the CDR3 DNA is kept; its 45 bases are in frame from base 1. CDR1 is given as LGHNA and CDR2 as YSLEER, both from the germline V gene. The study at large found these results: The study acknowledged that relatively few individuals were included in the TCR sequencing and HLA analysis.

Sequenced input: CD8+ T cells from PBMCs. The chain uses TRBV4-3 and TRBJ1-1, and TRBD1 may be the D gene, going by 5 matching bases. This clonotype was sampled from a human donor with multiple sclerosis. The sequence in DNA is TGCGCCAGCAGCCAAGGGGACGCTATGAACACTGAAGCTTTCTTT. The resulting protein is CASSQGDAMNTEAFF.